This T cell receptor (beta chain) was documented in a study of shared clonotypes between healthy human individuals. V shed 3 bases and J 2 bases; nucleotides not matched to a gene: 2. Germline V lookup: CDR1 MNHNS, CDR2 SASEGT. The length of the CDR3 is 14 residues. Clones were read by immunoSEQ multiplex PCR, and TCRdb kept only the in-frame ones, dropping some. The sample lists about 980,000 clones, around 80% seen once, with approximately 1.5% in the top ten. This chain joins TRBV6-1 and TRBJ2-7, with TRBD2 matching 9 bases. Sequenced sample: memory CD4+ T cells sorted from blood. Subset denoted: CD45RA-negative fraction. This receptor was identified in a man aged 18 to 29 in good health. CDR3 residues: CASSDLAGTYEQYF. In DNA form, the CDR3 reads TGTGCCAGCAGTGATCTAGCGGGGACCTACGAGCAGTACTTC.